This is a list of T cell receptor beta chains from one sample in a study of CD8 T cells in ankylosing spondylitis. TCRdb reprocessed the 5' RACE reads with MiXCR, giving one entry per CDR3 protein. The sample lists roughly 250,000 distinct CDR3 sequences, around 7.8% seen once, with approximately 6.2% in the top ten. Sequencing was carried out using blood, either unsorted or a sorted T cell fraction (not recorded which). The receptors stem from a male donor with ankylosing spondylitis or in good health (not recorded which). Both conserved end residues are part of each CDR3. Each record gives: D gene, clone size, V gene, J gene, CDR3 protein, CDR3 DNA. The D gene is left open where the match is weak. Only some rows state a clone size, as once, few, many or a class for expanded clones.

NA	many	TRBV12-3/TRBV12-4	TRBJ2-3	CASSSVRRTDTQYF	TGTGCCAGCAGTTCGGTCAGGCGCACAGATACGCAGTATTTT
NA	NA	TRBV6-1	TRBJ2-3	CASRERVELNTQYF	TGTGCCAGCAGGGAACGGGTCGAGTTGAATACGCAGTATTTT
NA	many	TRBV29-1	TRBJ2-3	CSVVSTYSTDTQYF	TGCAGCGTTGTGTCCACCTATAGCACAGATACGCAGTATTTT
NA	many	TRBV7-9	TRBJ2-1	CASSDVPSGEFF	TGTGCCAGCAGCGATGTTCCGAGTGGGGAGTTCTTC
NA	NA	TRBV29-1	TRBJ1-2	CSVADGYTF	TGCAGCGTAGCTGATGGCTACACCTTC
NA	many	TRBV6-1	TRBJ2-7	CASRIDRPSYEQYF	TGTGCCAGCAGAATCGACAGGCCCTCCTACGAGCAGTACTTC
NA	many	TRBV12-3/TRBV12-4	TRBJ2-2	CASSFLGNTGELFF	TGTGCCAGCAGTTTCTTAGGGAACACCGGGGAGCTGTTTTTT
NA	many	TRBV14	TRBJ1-2	CASSQEVYGYTF	TGTGCCAGCAGCCAAGAGGTGTATGGCTACACCTTC
NA	NA	TRBV6-5	TRBJ2-3	CATGRGDTQYF	TGTGCCACCGGGAGAGGAGATACGCAGTATTTT
NA	NA	TRBV7-9	TRBJ1-2	CASSFPVPRPSNYGYTF	TGTGCCAGCAGCTTTCCCGTCCCTAGACCTTCAAACTATGGCTACACCTTC
TRBD2	many	TRBV20-1	TRBJ2-1	CSAPAQRGYNEQFF	TGCAGTGCCCCAGCCCAGCGGGGTTACAATGAGCAGTTCTTC
TRBD2	NA	TRBV29-1	TRBJ2-1	CSYSGTSGFNEQFF	TGCAGCTATTCCGGGACTAGCGGCTTCAATGAGCAGTTCTTC
NA	many	TRBV5-1	TRBJ1-1	CASSLDSNTEAFF	TGCGCCAGCAGCCTGGACAGCAACACTGAAGCTTTCTTT
NA	many	TRBV29-1	TRBJ2-7	CSVVGPGTIYEQYF	TGCAGCGTTGTCGGGCCCGGGACAATCTACGAGCAGTACTTC
NA	many	TRBV12-3/TRBV12-4	TRBJ2-3	CASSVGGTNTDTQYF	TGTGCCAGCAGCGTAGGTGGGACAAACACAGATACGCAGTATTTT
NA	many	TRBV7-2	TRBJ1-5	CASSSWGDLSNQPQHF	TGTGCCAGCAGCTCCTGGGGCGATCTTAGCAATCAGCCCCAGCATTTT
TRBD1	many	TRBV20-1	TRBJ2-7	CSARTGGLDEQYF	TGCAGTGCGCGGACAGGGGGCCTAGACGAGCAGTACTTC
NA	NA	TRBV14	TRBJ2-1	CASSRFQGSEQFF	TGTGCCAGCAGCCGATTTCAGGGATCTGAGCAGTTCTTC
NA	NA	TRBV6-2/TRBV6-3	TRBJ1-5	CASSPPPYSNQPQHF	TGTGCCAGCAGCCCACCTCCTTATAGCAATCAGCCCCAGCATTTT
TRBD2	many	TRBV20-1	TRBJ2-7	CSATSGRVYEQYF	TGCAGTGCTACTAGCGGGAGAGTCTACGAGCAGTACTTC
NA	NA	TRBV6-6	TRBJ1-2	CASNLVDYGYTF	TGTGCCAGCAACCTGGTGGACTATGGCTACACCTTC
NA	many	TRBV5-1	TRBJ2-4	CASSLPGASAQNIQYF	TGCGCCAGCAGTTTGCCGGGGGCTAGCGCTCAAAACATTCAGTACTTC
TRBD1	few	TRBV30	TRBJ1-1	CAWRDWTGAFF	TGTGCCTGGAGGGACTGGACAGGAGCTTTCTTT
NA	NA	TRBV4-3	TRBJ2-5	CASSQDTNQETQYF	TGCGCCAGCAGCCAAGATACCAACCAAGAGACCCAGTACTTC
NA	many	TRBV5-6	TRBJ1-2	CASSLGGDIYTF	TGTGCCAGCAGCTTGGGGGGCGATATCTACACCTTC
NA	many	TRBV29-1	TRBJ1-1	CSVEVGVTEAFF	TGCAGCGTTGAAGTGGGGGTCACTGAAGCTTTCTTT
TRBD1	many	TRBV12-3/TRBV12-4	TRBJ1-5	CASRRTGVNQPQHF	TGTGCCAGCAGGAGGACAGGGGTTAATCAGCCCCAGCATTTT
TRBD1	many	TRBV4-1	TRBJ1-5	CASSQDRGVNQPQHF	TGCGCCAGCAGCCAGGACAGGGGGGTGAATCAGCCCCAGCATTTT
NA	few	TRBV20-1	TRBJ2-1	CSAGPQGHEQFF	TGCAGTGCTGGGCCCCAGGGGCATGAGCAGTTCTTC